These 22 T cell receptor beta chains were all obtained from the same sample, sequenced in a study of blood T cell repertoires in COVID-19. Using immunoSEQ multiplex PCR, the repertoire was profiled, and TCRdb retains in-frame clones only, with some absent. The profile covers roughly 260,000 clones, with 82% appearing a single time and approximately 5% taken by the ten largest. Source material: peripheral blood. These receptor sequences come from an elderly woman with active or convalescent COVID-19.

The chain uses TRBV5-1 and TRBJ1-4, with D unclear. Trimming removed 4 bases from V and 8 bases from J, with 12 bases in between. Germline V gene lookup returns CDR1 SGHRS and CDR2 YFSETQ. CDR3 size: 13 residues. CDR3 sequence: CASSRESGEKLFF. CDR3 nucleotide sequence: TGCGCCAGCAGCAGGGAGTCCGGGGAAAAACTGTTTTTT.

The V call is TRBV28, the J call TRBJ2-7; D gene ambiguous. Germline lookup yields CDR1 MDHEN and CDR2 SYDVKM. The CDR3 consists of 13 residues. V was trimmed by 2 bases and J by 5 bases, leaving 10 bases between them. In DNA, the CDR3 is TGTGCCAGCAGTTTACTCGTTTCCCACGAGCAGTACTTC. This translates into CASSLLVSHEQYF.

V is TRBV5-1 and J is TRBJ2-5; 9 bases map to TRBD1. CDR1 SGHRS and CDR2 YFSETQ come from the germline V gene. J gave up 5 bases and V 2 bases, and 10 bases lay outside the gene matches. There are 16 residues in the CDR3. The chain's CDR3 is CASSFLSGQGLETQYF. The CDR3 nucleotides read TGCGCCAGCAGCTTTTTATCGGGACAGGGACTGGAGACCCAGTACTTC.

V and J are TRBV5-1 and TRBJ2-7, with 10 bases matching TRBD2. Unmatched junction bases numbered 4, after V lost 4 bases and J lost 0 bases. This CDR3 is 15 amino acids long. Germline lookup yields CDR1 SGHRS and CDR2 YFSETQ. The CDR3 loop reads CASSVSGRHSYEQYF. CDR3 nucleotides: TGCGCCAGCAGCGTTAGCGGGAGGCACTCCTACGAGCAGTACTTC.

V gene TRBV7-9 combines with J gene TRBJ1-6; D gene ambiguous. CDR1 is SEHNR, CDR2 FQNEAQ, per germline (reference sequence). The germline V and J ends were trimmed by 4 bases and 7 bases, with 11 bases remaining between them. The CDR3 is 14 residues long. The CDR3 DNA follows: TGTGCCAGCAGCTCCGGACTAAGGAATTCACCCCTCCACTTT. It is translated as CASSSGLRNSPLHF. Supplemented by reference TRBV7-9 and TRBJ1-6, the full variable domain reads DTGVSQNPRHKITKRGQNVTFRCDPISEHNRLYWYRQTLGQGPEFLTYFQNEAQLEKSRLLSDRFSAERPKGSFSTLEIQRTEQGDSAMYLCASSSGLRNSPLHFGNGTRLTVT.

The J gene is TRBJ1-2, the V gene TRBV28; D is undetermined. V dropped 3 bases and J dropped 6 bases, with 14 bases sitting between them. CDR1 and CDR2 (germline): MDHEN, SYDVKM. The CDR3 contains 14 residues. CDR3 protein: CASSFSLAVNGYTF. In nucleotides, the CDR3 is TGTGCCAGCAGTTTTTCCTTGGCGGTTAATGGCTACACCTTC.

The chain links TRBV4-1 to TRBJ2-7; 9 nucleotides line up with TRBD2. There are 15 residues in the CDR3. After removal of 1 base from V and 5 bases from J, the junction contained 6 bases not matched to a gene. Germline-derived CDR1 and CDR2 are MGHRA and YSYEKL. The CDR3 sequence is CASSQVPLAGNEQYF. The CDR3 DNA reads as TGCGCCAGCAGCCAAGTCCCACTAGCGGGTAACGAGCAGTACTTC.

The genes are TRBV5-1 and TRBJ2-7, with TRBD1 matching 9 bases. Unmatched junction bases numbered 4, after V lost 3 bases and J lost 3 bases. CDR3 length: 14 residues. CDR1 is SGHRS, CDR2 YFSETQ, per germline. The CDR3 loop reads CASSSTTGGYEQYF. The CDR3 nucleotides are TGCGCCAGCAGCTCTACGACAGGGGGCTACGAGCAGTACTTC.

The table lists this clone with a few counts. The chain employs TRBV2 and TRBJ2-5; the D gene is possibly TRBD1 (5 bases). Germline loops: CDR1 SNHLY, CDR2 FYNNEI. With 4 bases removed from V and 4 bases from J, the gap between germline ends came to 13 bases. The CDR3 runs to 14 residues. Written as DNA, the CDR3 is TGTGCCAGCAGTGTCCAAGTAGGGGCAGAGACCCAGTACTTC. Protein: CASSVQVGAETQYF.

The chain employs TRBV29-1 and TRBJ2-7; 7 bases line up with TRBD1. The J segment lost 6 bases and the V segment lost 4 bases, leaving 9 bases of the junction unmatched. Germline assignment: CDR1 SQVTM and CDR2 ANQGSEA. The CDR3 is 13 residues long. The CDR3 protein is CSVVMQAGGEQYF. Here the CDR3 DNA reads TGCAGCGTTGTAATGCAGGCAGGGGGCGAGCAGTACTTC.

V is TRBV3-1 (or the pseudogene TRBV3-2) and J is TRBJ1-1; perhaps TRBD1 as D (5 bases). V was pared by 1 base and J by 8 bases, with 14 bases between. The CDR3 loop spans 14 amino acids. Per the germline V gene, CDR1 is LGHDT and CDR2 is YNNKEL (reference sequence). The CDR3 here is CASSQGGGWTEAFF. CDR3 coding DNA: TGTGCCAGCAGCCAAGGGGGGGGGTGGACAGAAGCTTTCTTT.

This CDR3 is CASSTTTQNTEAFF. CDR3 coding DNA: TGCGCCAGCAGCACCACAACACAGAACACTGAAGCTTTCTTT. This chain uses TRBV5-1 with TRBJ1-1; D is unresolved. The CDR3 sequence is 14 residues long. Germline lookup yields CDR1 SGHRS and CDR2 YFSETQ. The V end was cut by 4 bases, the J end by 1 base, with 11 bases between.

The chain employs TRBV10-2 and TRBJ1-2, with 7 positions matching TRBD1. The CDR3 runs to 16 residues. V shed 6 bases and J 1 base; nucleotides not matched to a gene: 11. Germline loops: CDR1 WSHSY, CDR2 SAAADI. CDR3 loop: CASRPGQVVGNYGYTF. CDR3 bases: TGCGCCAGCAGACCAGGACAGGTGGTGGGTAACTATGGCTACACCTTC.

This chain connects TRBV27 to TRBJ2-1; 7 bases are a match to TRBD1. The V and J ends lost 5 bases and 5 bases, in that order; junction bases with no gene match: 12. The CDR3 is 16 residues long. Germline V gene data show CDR1 as MNHEY and CDR2 as SMNVEV (reference sequence). CDR3 sequence reads: CASSPYPGQHDNEQFF. Written as DNA, the CDR3 is TGTGCCAGCAGTCCTTACCCGGGACAGCATGACAATGAGCAGTTCTTC.

This chain joins TRBV28 and TRBJ1-5; no definite D call. V gave up 4 bases and J gave up 9 bases, with 22 bases separating them. Germline CDR1 and CDR2: MDHEN and SYDVKM. The CDR3 totals 16 residues. The CDR3 nucleotides read TGTGCCAGCAGTTCCCCCGGGATCCCCGACGGGCGGCCCCAGCATTTT. Translation gives CASSSPGIPDGRPQHF.

This chain links TRBV2 with TRBJ1-4; D possibly corresponds to TRBD1 (6 bases). The CDR3 runs to 15 residues. Germline V gives CDR1 SNHLY, CDR2 FYNNEI. Trimming shortened V by 5 bases and J by 4 bases, and 14 bases separated the two germline ends. CDR3 DNA sequence: TGTGCCAGCAGTACCGACAGGCCTTTTAATGAAAAACTGTTTTTT. Translation gives CASSTDRPFNEKLFF.

This chain uses TRBV28 with TRBJ1-6; a weak D match, TRBD1 (6 bases). V was shortened by 10 bases and J by 5 bases, with 9 bases between the two germline ends. The CDR3 consists of 12 residues. CDR1 and CDR2 (germline): MDHEN, SYDVKM. DNA for the CDR3: TGTGCCACCGGACAGAATAATTCACCCCTCCACTTT. This codes for CATGQNNSPLHF.

CDR3: CASSETAGTAPGYEQYF. The CDR3 DNA sequence: TGTGCCAGCAGTGAAACGGCAGGGACAGCGCCTGGGTACGAGCAGTACTTC. The gene calls are TRBV6-1 and TRBJ2-7; TRBD1 aligns across 7 bases. Germline CDR1 and CDR2: MNHNS and SASEGT. J was trimmed by 4 bases and V by 2 bases; bases with no gene match: 14. There are 17 residues in the CDR3.

V gene TRBV3-1 (or the pseudogene TRBV3-2) combines with J gene TRBJ1-4; the D is unclear. Trimming took off 2 bases at V and 7 bases at J, with 14 bases between the two ends. The CDR3 sequence is 15 residues long. In germline, CDR1 is LGHDT, CDR2 YNNKEL (reference sequence). The chain's CDR3 is CASSQLSGGGEKLFF. The CDR3, as DNA: TGTGCCAGCAGCCAATTATCCGGTGGCGGTGAAAAACTGTTTTTT.

The chain links TRBV4-1 to TRBJ1-2; tentative D call: TRBD1 (6 bases). Trimming stripped 0 bases from V and 5 bases from J, with 13 bases between. The germline CDR1 and CDR2 sequences are MGHRA and YSYEKL. The CDR3 loop spans 15 amino acids. The CDR3 is CASSQDPSTGYGYTF. The CDR3 coding sequence is TGCGCCAGCAGCCAAGACCCCTCGACAGGATATGGCTACACCTTC.

DNA of the CDR3: TGCGCCAGCAGCCGGGACAGGATTGGCTACACCTTC. Its protein is CASSRDRIGYTF. The rearrangement links TRBV10-1 to TRBJ1-2; 8 nucleotides align to TRBD1. CDR3 length: 12 amino acids. The V gene's germline CDR1 is WNHNN and CDR2 SYGVQD (reference sequence). V lost 6 bases and J lost 7; bases outside the gene matches: 4.

This chain connects TRBV7-9 to TRBJ2-2; TRBD1 aligns across 9 bases. Germline CDR1 and CDR2: SEHNR and FQNEAQ (reference sequence). Trimming cost V 10 bases and J 5 bases; bases outside gene matches: 17. This CDR3 has 17 residues. This chain's CDR3 is CANPLASTGGETGELFF. In DNA, the CDR3 is TGTGCCAACCCTTTGGCCTCCACAGGGGGCGAGACCGGGGAGCTGTTTTTT. Using reference TRBV7-9 and TRBJ2-2 for the parts outside the CDR3, the full variable domain is DTGVSQNPRHKITKRGQNVTFRCDPISEHNRLYWYRQTLGQGPEFLTYFQNEAQLEKSRLLSDRFSAERPKGSFSTLEIQRTEQGDSAMYLCANPLASTGGETGELFFGEGSRLTVL.